Shown below are 13 T cell receptor beta chains from a single sample sequenced in a study of T-cell reconstitution after alpha-beta-depleted transplantation in children. For TCRbeta, the library was prepared with unique molecular identifiers. In TCRdb, the PCR reads were re-called with MiXCR into one record per CDR3 protein. The data hold roughly 500,000 distinct CDR3 sequences, with approximately 20% observed a single time. Sequenced here: PBMCs from the stem cell graft donor, sampled from the stem cell graft. The receptors shown here come from a human donor who donated a stem cell graft to a child with acute lymphoblastic leukemia.

The chain links TRBV5-1 to TRBJ2-1; tentative D call: TRBD2 (6 bases). Germline-derived CDR1 and CDR2 are SGHRS and YFSETQ. V was shortened by 0 bases and J by 14 bases, with 12 bases between the two germline ends. The CDR3 spans 12 residues. The CDR3 loop is CASSLVVWEEFF. CDR3 DNA: TGCGCCAGCAGCTTGGTAGTCTGGGAGGAGTTCTTC.

This clonotype has just a few counts. This chain uses TRBV7-3 with TRBJ2-1; D is perhaps TRBD1 or TRBD2 (5 bases each). The ends were cut back, 4 bases at V and 7 bases at J, with 17 bases in the middle. The CDR3 length is 15 residues. In germline, CDR1 is SGHTA, CDR2 FQGTGA. The CDR3 here is CASSSSGTPTNEQFF. Here the CDR3 DNA reads TGTGCCAGCAGCTCATCAGGGACCCCCACAAATGAGCAGTTCTTC.

The table lists this clonotype with a few counts. The chain uses TRBV21-1 and TRBJ1-1. TRBV21-1 is labeled a pseudogene. The CDR3 has 13 amino acids. CDR3 loop: CASSTMGNTEAFF. CDR3 DNA: TGTGCCAGCAGCACAATGGGAAACACTGAAGCTTTCTTT.

CDR3: CASSQDGAGGPGEQFF. CDR3 DNA: TGTGCCAGCAGCCAAGATGGCGCGGGAGGGCCGGGTGAGCAGTTCTTC. The V call is TRBV3-1, the J call TRBJ2-1; 9 nucleotides align to TRBD2. The CDR3 spans 16 residues. Germline V gene data show CDR1 as LGHDT and CDR2 as YNNKEL (reference sequence). Losses at the gene ends were 0 bases for V and 9 bases for J; bases not matched to a gene: 9.

V is TRBV29-1 and J is TRBJ1-1; tentative D call: TRBD1 (5 bases). The CDR3 extends over 15 amino acids. Germline CDR1 and CDR2: SQVTM and ANQGSEA. Trimming removed 6 bases at V and 3 bases at J, with 20 bases between. The CDR3 bases are TGCAGCGTCGATGGGGGTATGGGGGTCTACACTGAAGCTTTCTTT. This sequence encodes CSVDGGMGVYTEAFF.

The rearrangement joins TRBV5-6 to TRBJ2-2; a possible D gene is TRBD1 (5 bases). The V end lost 4 bases, the J end lost 6 bases, and 19 bases lay between the germline ends. Looked up from germline, CDR1 is SGHDT and CDR2 is YYEEEE. The CDR3 loop spans 16 amino acids. CDR3 sequence: CASSQGTPIGAGELFF. CDR3 sequence (DNA): TGTGCCAGCAGCCAGGGAACCCCCATCGGTGCCGGGGAGCTGTTTTTT.

The CDR3 protein is CASGLAGGYDQFF. The CDR3 nucleotides are TGTGCCAGCGGACTAGCGGGAGGTTACGACCAGTTCTTC. The chain uses TRBV6-1 and TRBJ2-1, with 14 bases aligning to TRBD2. This CDR3 is built from 13 residues. V shed 8 bases, J shed 13 bases, and the junction held 7 bases outside the gene matches. Germline V gene sequence: CDR1 MNHNS, CDR2 SASEGT.

Here the CDR3 reads CASSLGGVRETQYF. Here the CDR3 DNA reads TGTGCCAGCAGCTTAGGTGGGGTGCGAGAGACCCAGTACTTC. J is TRBJ2-5 and V is TRBV7-9, with no clear D. Germline V gene lookup returns CDR1 SEHNR and CDR2 FQNEAQ (reference sequence). V dropped 1 base and J dropped 4 bases, with 10 bases sitting between them. The CDR3 spans 14 residues.

The V and J genes are TRBV15 and TRBJ1-3; D might be TRBD1 (5 bases). V lost 3 bases and J lost 0, with 12 bases in between. CDR1 and CDR2 (germline): LNHNV, YYDKDF (reference sequence). The length of the CDR3 is 16 residues. CDR3 in DNA: TGTGCCACCAGCAGGGGCCGGGGGGGCTCTGGAAACACCATATATTTT. Translated, it gives CATSRGRGGSGNTIYF.

This clonotype has just a few counts. J is TRBJ2-7 and V is TRBV12-3 or TRBV12-4; D is unclear. Trimming stripped 3 bases from V and 3 bases from J, with 9 bases between. This CDR3 is built from 13 residues. This CDR3 reads CASSFGGFYEQYF. For the CDR3, the DNA is TGTGCCAGCAGTTTCGGCGGTTTCTACGAGCAGTACTTC.

The chain carries TRBV5-1 and TRBJ1-1, with D perhaps TRBD1 (5 bases). From germline, CDR1 is SGHRS and CDR2 YFSETQ. There are 12 residues in the CDR3. V was cut by 0 bases and J by 8 bases, with 8 bases left in between. The DNA of the CDR3 is TGCGCCAGCAGCTTGGCCAACAGGGAAGCTTTCTTT. Translation: CASSLANREAFF.

This clonotype was detected a few times. The rearrangement uses TRBV20-1 and TRBJ1-2; no definite D call. Germline values: CDR1 DFQATT, CDR2 SNEGSKA (reference sequence). This CDR3 spans 13 amino acids. V was cut by 3 bases and J by 2 bases, with 10 bases left in between. The CDR3 region is CSASSRSNYGYTF. The CDR3 DNA follows: TGCAGTGCTAGCTCCAGATCAAACTATGGCTACACCTTC.

This clonotype was observed a few times. The chain is built from TRBV6-1 and TRBJ2-1; perhaps TRBD2 as D (5 bases). Germline V gene sequence: CDR1 MNHNS, CDR2 SASEGT. V dropped 5 bases and J dropped 6 bases, with 14 bases sitting between them. This CDR3 contains 14 residues. The CDR3: CASSIRGFPNEQFF. CDR3 DNA: TGTGCCAGCAGTATCCGGGGTTTTCCCAATGAGCAGTTCTTC.